Listed below are T cell receptor beta chains from one sample, sequenced in a study of T cells in Graves' hyperthyroidism and ophthalmopathy. TCRdb reprocessed the multiplex PCR reads with MiXCR, giving one entry per CDR3 protein. The sample lists about 640,000 distinct CDR3 sequences; under 25% were seen once. Sequenced: blood. The receptors come from a man aged 25 to 40 with Graves' ophthalmopathy. CDR3s include the opening cysteine and the closing phenylalanine or tryptophan. Each record gives: D gene, clone size, V gene, J gene, CDR3 protein, CDR3 DNA. A D gene is named only where the DNA matches it firmly. Clone size is stated in some rows and not others, as once, few, many or a class when expanded.

D: TRBD2; size: .; V: TRBV28; J: TRBJ2-7; CDR3: CASSTPAGGLYEQYF; DNA: TGTGCCAGCAGCACCCCAGCGGGAGGCCTCTACGAGCAGTACTTC
D: .; size: many; V: TRBV27; J: TRBJ2-7; CDR3: CASSFQYYGTYEQYF; DNA: TGTGCCAGCAGTTTTCAGTACTATGGCACCTACGAGCAGTACTTC
D: .; size: few; V: TRBV6-1; J: TRBJ1-1; CDR3: CATTGFPGTEAFF; DNA: TGTGCCACAACCGGGTTCCCGGGGACTGAAGCTTTCTTT
D: .; size: .; V: TRBV9; J: TRBJ2-7; CDR3: CASSYQDGYEQYF; DNA: TGTGCCAGCAGCTACCAGGACGGCTACGAGCAGTACTTC
D: .; size: .; V: TRBV28; J: TRBJ2-1; CDR3: CASRDFSYNEQFF; DNA: TGTGCCAGTAGGGATTTCTCCTACAATGAGCAGTTCTTC
D: TRBD1; size: few; V: TRBV5-6; J: TRBJ2-3; CDR3: CASSLVRGQSTQYF; DNA: TGTGCCAGCAGCTTGGTGAGGGGGCAAAGTACGCAGTATTTT
D: TRBD2; size: many; V: TRBV27; J: TRBJ2-1; CDR3: CASSLTPSGTFNEQFF; DNA: TGTGCCAGCAGTTTAACTCCTAGCGGTACCTTCAATGAGCAGTTCTTC
D: .; size: .; V: TRBV19; J: TRBJ1-1; CDR3: CASTLGPPNTEAFF; DNA: TGTGCCAGTACCCTGGGACCGCCGAACACTGAAGCTTTCTTT
D: TRBD1; size: .; V: TRBV6-1; J: TRBJ1-1; CDR3: CASSGAGTGATEAFF; DNA: TGTGCCAGCAGTGGAGCGGGGACAGGGGCCACTGAAGCTTTCTTT
D: TRBD1; size: .; V: TRBV11-1; J: TRBJ2-2; CDR3: CASSSGQVIGKLFF; DNA: TGTGCCAGCAGCTCGGGACAGGTGATCGGGAAGCTGTTTTTT
D: .; size: .; V: TRBV5-5; J: TRBJ1-6; CDR3: CASSSDNSPLHF; DNA: TGTGCCAGCAGCTCGGACAATTCACCCCTCCACTTT
D: .; size: .; V: TRBV27; J: TRBJ2-3; CDR3: CASSLNYRVADTQYF; DNA: TGTGCCAGCAGTCTAAACTACAGGGTAGCGGATACGCAGTATTTT
D: .; size: .; V: TRBV12-3/TRBV12-4; J: TRBJ1-2; CDR3: CASRRGDYGYTF; DNA: TGTGCTTCACGGAGAGGGGACTATGGCTACACCTTC
D: TRBD1; size: .; V: TRBV6-1; J: TRBJ2-1; CDR3: CATRTGGYNEQFF; DNA: TGTGCCACCCGGACAGGGGGATACAATGAGCAGTTCTTC
D: TRBD2; size: many; V: TRBV3-1; J: TRBJ2-7; CDR3: CASSQDMGGAGGSFYEQYF; DNA: TGTGCCAGCAGCCAAGATATGGGAGGCGCGGGAGGGTCCTTCTACGAGCAGTACTTC
D: .; size: many; V: TRBV7-3; J: TRBJ2-7; CDR3: CASSLSGSHEQYF; DNA: TGTGCCAGCAGCTTGTCAGGGAGTCACGAGCAGTACTTC
D: .; size: few; V: TRBV27; J: TRBJ2-1; CDR3: CASSPRDLITEQFF; DNA: TGTGCCAGCAGTCCCCGGGACTTAATCACTGAGCAGTTCTTC
D: TRBD1; size: .; V: TRBV6-1; J: TRBJ2-1; CDR3: CASRVRDSSYNEQFF; DNA: TGTGCCAGCAGAGTCCGGGACAGCTCCTACAATGAGCAGTTCTTC
D: TRBD2; size: few; V: TRBV9; J: TRBJ2-2; CDR3: CASSVGSTGGGELFF; DNA: TGTGCCAGCAGCGTGGGATCCACGGGGGGAGGGGAACTGTTTTTT
D: .; size: many; V: TRBV2; J: TRBJ2-7; CDR3: CASSETGDYEQYF; DNA: TGTGCCAGCAGTGAGACAGGAGATTACGAGCAGTACTTC
D: TRBD2; size: few; V: TRBV11-2; J: TRBJ2-3; CDR3: CASSSWTSGSGSDTQYF; DNA: TGTGCCAGCAGCTCTTGGACTAGCGGGAGCGGGTCAGATACGCAGTATTTT
D: .; size: .; V: TRBV7-2; J: TRBJ2-7; CDR3: CASSFSRDVSYEQYF; DNA: TGTGCCAGCAGCTTTTCCCGGGACGTTTCCTACGAGCAGTACTTC